Sequencing of this T cell receptor (beta chain) was carried out in a study of blood T cells in healthy people across ages. Germline V gene sequence: CDR1 MDHEN, CDR2 SYDVKM. This CDR3 contains 17 residues. With 1 base clipped from V and 0 bases from J, the junction kept 5 bases outside the gene matches. The second PCR ran about 6 to 11 cycles with a sample-barcoded 5' primer and J-beta primers. TCRdb re-derived calls from the 5' RACE reads in MiXCR, one entry per CDR3 protein. The sample contains about 800,000 distinct CDR3 sequences, roughly 25% of which appear only once. This clonotype was seen ten or more times. The same sample was also studied in work on T cells of mothers and their children.

This chain links TRBV28 with TRBJ2-4, with TRBD1 identical over 8 bases. Specimen: blood. The TCR was taken from a boy younger than 18 in good health. CDR3 amino acids: CASSLLGTGLAKNIQYF. The CDR3 DNA is TGTGCCAGCAGTTTATTGGGGACAGGCCTAGCCAAAAACATTCAGTACTTC.